The clone carrying this TCR beta chain was seen just once. The antigen is not known. Any patient presenting with uncontrolled infection, other autoimmune disease, pregnancy or lactation was left out. Clinicians diagnosed patients from clinical symptoms, serum thyroxine and TRAb, thyroid ultrasound and orbital computed tomography. The sample comes from a study of T cells in Graves' hyperthyroidism and ophthalmopathy. RNA transcripts served as the template for amplifying TCR beta CDR3 regions. An initial round of RT-PCR targeting the TCR CDR3 relied on the HTBI primer set. TCRdb reanalysed the multiplex PCR reads using MiXCR and keeps one entry per CDR3 protein. The data contain 550,000 to 600,000 distinct CDR3 sequences, more than 45% of them seen just once; the ten biggest clones take up around 19%. The CDR3 sequence is 23 residues long. CDR1 is WSHSY, CDR2 SAAADI, per germline. V shed 4 bases, J shed 1 base, and the junction held 25 bases outside the gene matches.

Study-wide results and caveats: Blood held most thyroid clonotypes expanded above 0.001 frequency. Stable hyperthyroidism was separated from ophthalmopathy by a model based on 13 V-J features.

The sample taken for sequencing was peripheral blood or thyroid tissue (not recorded which). This chain links TRBV10-2 with TRBJ2-7; TRBD2 matches 13 bases. This receptor was taken from an adult woman with Graves' disease, either hyperthyroidism or ophthalmopathy (not recorded which). The CDR3 is CASSAQVGGRTSGSYNPSYEQYF. CDR3 bases: TGCGCCAGCAGTGCCCAAGTCGGGGGACGGACTAGCGGGAGTTACAACCCTTCCTACGAGCAGTACTTC.